A selection of T cell receptor beta chains follows, all from one sample in a study of T cells in Graves' hyperthyroidism and ophthalmopathy. TCRdb processed the multiplex PCR reads anew with MiXCR; each CDR3 protein has one entry. The sample includes more than 500,000 distinct CDR3 sequences, about 14% of them seen just once. The sample comprised blood. All receptors derive from a woman aged 40 to 49 with Graves' ophthalmopathy. Each CDR3 is given with its conserved first and last residue. A D gene is named only where the DNA matches it firmly. The size entry is marked missing in some rows and otherwise reads once, few, many or a size class.

V gene,D gene,clone size,J gene,CDR3 DNA,CDR3 protein
TRBV11-2,-,many,TRBJ1-2,TGTGCCAGCAGCTTAGAGGGTGGAGGGCTCCGTGCTCTTGGCTACACCTTC,CASSLEGGGLRALGYTF
TRBV11-3,TRBD1,many,TRBJ1-5,TGTGCCAGCAGCCCTCAGACAGGGTCCCCCACAAATCAGCCCCAGCATTTT,CASSPQTGSPTNQPQHF
TRBV5-1,TRBD1,few,TRBJ2-2,TGCGCCAGCAGCCGACAGGGAACGAACACCGGGGAGCTGTTTTTT,CASSRQGTNTGELFF
TRBV10-2,-,many,TRBJ1-2,TGCGCCAGCACCTCCGCTAACTATGGCTACACCTTC,CASTSANYGYTF
TRBV6-1,-,many,TRBJ1-1,TGTGCCAGCAGTGAAGCGCTAAATATGAACACTGAAGCTTTCTTT,CASSEALNMNTEAFF
TRBV6-1,-,many,TRBJ2-5,TGTGCCAGCAGTGATACTCTCCCGGGGGAGACCCAGTACTTC,CASSDTLPGETQYF
TRBV6-5,TRBD1,many,TRBJ2-7,TGTGCCAGCAGTTACGGACAGGCACCCTACGAGCAGTACTTC,CASSYGQAPYEQYF
TRBV12-3/TRBV12-4,TRBD2,many,TRBJ2-2,TGTGCCAGCAGTCGGACTAGCGGGTTTACCGGGGAGCTGTTTTTT,CASSRTSGFTGELFF
TRBV7-6,-,many,TRBJ1-2,TGTGCCAGCAGCCCAGTGGGGGGATATGGCTACACCTTC,CASSPVGGYGYTF
TRBV6-2/TRBV6-3,-,many,TRBJ2-7,TGTGCCAGCAGTTATCTTGCAGGGGCCCCCTACGAGCAGTACTTC,CASSYLAGAPYEQYF
TRBV28,TRBD1,many,TRBJ1-1,TGTGCCAGCAGAGTGACAGGGGGTGGGACTGAAGCTTTCTTT,CASRVTGGGTEAFF
TRBV28,-,many,TRBJ2-2,-,CASSSSGRTTGELFF
TRBV6-1,-,many,TRBJ1-5,TGTGCCAGCAGCCATGGGGGGCAGGGTCATCAGCCCCAGCATTTT,CASSHGGQGHQPQHF
TRBV24-1,-,many,TRBJ2-7,TGTGCCACCGAGGACGGACGCTCCTACGAGCAGTACTTC,CATEDGRSYEQYF
TRBV28,-,many,TRBJ2-2,TGTGCCAGCAGCATCGCAGGGTCTTACACCGGGGAGCTGTTTTTT,CASSIAGSYTGELFF
TRBV12-3/TRBV12-4,-,many,TRBJ2-7,TGTGCCAGCAGTTGGAATTTCGGAGGGGGCGGGCACGAGCAGTACTTC,CASSWNFGGGGHEQYF
TRBV28,-,many,TRBJ1-6,TGTGCCAGCAGTTTCTTGCTAGGTGGGAGTTCACCCCTCCACTTT,CASSFLLGGSSPLHF
TRBV28,TRBD1,many,TRBJ1-2,TGTGCCAGCAGTGCGGGACAGTATTTTTATGGCTACACCTTC,CASSAGQYFYGYTF
TRBV9,-,few,TRBJ1-1,TGTGCCAGCTCGGGCCCCGGTTTGAACACTGAAGCTTTCTTT,CASSGPGLNTEAFF
TRBV18,TRBD2,-,TRBJ2-7,TGTGCCAGCTCACCAACTAGCGGGGGGAGCTCCTACGAGCAGTACTTC,CASSPTSGGSSYEQYF
TRBV6-5,TRBD1,many,TRBJ2-2,TGTGCCAGCGGACCCCGGACAGGGCTCCTGAACACCGGGGAGCTGTTTTTT,CASGPRTGLLNTGELFF
TRBV10-3,TRBD2,many,TRBJ2-6,TGTGCCGCGGGGGGTAGGCAGGAAGGGGCCAACGTCCTGACTTTC,CAAGGRQEGANVLTF
TRBV6-5,-,many,TRBJ1-2,TGTGCCAGCAGTTACCGGAACAGGGCAGGGTATGGCTACACCTTC,CASSYRNRAGYGYTF
TRBV27,-,many,TRBJ1-2,TGTGCCAGCAGGCCCGGACGGTCTTCTAACTATGGCTACACCTTC,CASRPGRSSNYGYTF
TRBV30,-,once,TRBJ2-7,TGTGCCTGGAGCCTATCAGCGGAGGTGTTATTCGAGCAGTACTTC,CAWSLSAEVLFEQYF
TRBV6-5,-,many,TRBJ1-1,TGTGCCAGCAGTTACCGGACACTGAACACTGAAGCTTTCTTT,CASSYRTLNTEAFF
TRBV7-9,-,-,TRBJ2-3,TGTGCCAGCACCCAGGGCGTATCCACAGATACGCAGTATTTT,CASTQGVSTDTQYF
TRBV7-3,-,-,TRBJ1-2,TGTGCCAGCAGCTTAGGAAGCGATGCTAACTATGGCTACACCTTC,CASSLGSDANYGYTF
TRBV7-8,TRBD1,few,TRBJ2-5,TGTGCCAGCAGCTTAGTATCACCTGGGACAGAGTACCAAGAGACCCAGTACTTC,CASSLVSPGTEYQETQYF
TRBV7-2,TRBD1,many,TRBJ1-2,TGTGCCAGCAGCCCACGGGACAGGGGCGGCTACACCTTC,CASSPRDRGGYTF
TRBV7-2,-,-,TRBJ1-5,TGTGCCAGCAGCTTCATAAACAGGGCCGGGAAGCCCCAGCATTTT,CASSFINRAGKPQHF
TRBV6-2/TRBV6-3,-,many,TRBJ2-7,TGTGCCAGCAGCGACCCCGACAGGTTGGCAGTGCGGTACTTC,CASSDPDRLAVRYF
TRBV15,-,-,TRBJ2-5,TGTGCCACCAGCAGAACTCCGGGGGAGACCCAGTACTTC,CATSRTPGETQYF
TRBV19,TRBD2,many,TRBJ2-2,TGTGCCAGTAGGGGATCTAGCGGGAGGATCGGGGAGCTGTTTTTT,CASRGSSGRIGELFF
TRBV4-2,-,many,TRBJ2-6,TGTGCCAGCAGCCAAGAGGGGGACTCTGGGGCCAACGTCCTGACTTTC,CASSQEGDSGANVLTF
TRBV6-1,-,many,TRBJ2-2,TGTGCCAGCAGAGGAGGGCCGTACACCGGGGAGCTGTTTTTT,CASRGGPYTGELFF
TRBV7-9,-,few,TRBJ2-2,TGTGCCTTCATGGGACCGAACACCGGGGAGCTGTTTTTT,CAFMGPNTGELFF
TRBV19,TRBD1,-,TRBJ2-7,TGTGCCAGTAGTATAGATCGGGGGACAGGGGACGAGCAGTACTTC,CASSIDRGTGDEQYF
TRBV20-1,-,many,TRBJ2-6,TGCAGTGCTAGAGTACGAAGCTTGGGGGCCAACGTCCTGACTTTC,CSARVRSLGANVLTF
TRBV28,-,many,TRBJ1-5,TGTGCCAGCAGTTTGAGTGGGGCGAGGCAGCCCCAGCATTTT,CASSLSGARQPQHF
TRBV6-1,TRBD1,few,TRBJ2-7,TGTGCCAGCAGTCAGACAGGGGACGAGCAGTACTTC,CASSQTGDEQYF
TRBV11-3,-,-,TRBJ1-1,TGTGCCAGCAGCTTTTCCGGGAAAGCTTTCTTT,CASSFSGKAFF
TRBV12-3/TRBV12-4,TRBD1,many,TRBJ1-2,TGTGCCAGCACCGCAGGGGGATCAGGGTATGGCTACACCTTC,CASTAGGSGYGYTF
TRBV10-2,-,many,TRBJ1-5,TGCGCCAGCAGTGACCCCAGCGGCAATCAGCCCCAGCATTTT,CASSDPSGNQPQHF
TRBV2,-,many,TRBJ2-7,TGTGCCAGCAGTGAAGGCCAGTACTACGAGCAGTACTTC,CASSEGQYYEQYF
TRBV20-1,TRBD2,many,TRBJ2-5,TGCAGTGCTGTGCCTTTTAGCGGGTCCCTCCAAGAGACCCAGTACTTC,CSAVPFSGSLQETQYF
TRBV30,-,many,TRBJ1-2,TGTGCCTGGAGTTGGGCCCTGGGGGGCTACACCTTC,CAWSWALGGYTF
TRBV29-1,-,-,TRBJ2-5,TGCAGCGTGGGCGAGACTAACCCCTCTTATTACTTC,CSVGETNPSYYF
TRBV19,TRBD1,few,TRBJ1-5,TGTGCCAGTAGTAAGCGACAGGGTCAGCCCCAGCATTTT,CASSKRQGQPQHF
TRBV6-2/TRBV6-3,-,many,TRBJ1-5,TGTGCCAGCAGTTACTCAGCTGACAGGTCTTATCAGCCCCAGCATTTT,CASSYSADRSYQPQHF
TRBV6-2/TRBV6-3,-,-,TRBJ2-3,TGTGCCAGCAGCCCCAGGGGAGCGGCCGACACAGATACGCAGTATTTT,CASSPRGAADTDTQYF